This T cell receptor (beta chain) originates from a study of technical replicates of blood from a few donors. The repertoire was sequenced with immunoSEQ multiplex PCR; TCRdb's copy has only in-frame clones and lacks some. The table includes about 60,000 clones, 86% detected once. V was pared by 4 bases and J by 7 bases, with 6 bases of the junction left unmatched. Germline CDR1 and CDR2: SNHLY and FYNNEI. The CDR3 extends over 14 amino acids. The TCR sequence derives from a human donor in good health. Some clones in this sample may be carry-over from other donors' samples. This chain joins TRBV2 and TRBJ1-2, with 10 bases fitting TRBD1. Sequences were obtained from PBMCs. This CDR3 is CASSGPTGGSGYTF. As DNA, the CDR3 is TGTGCCAGCAGTGGACCGACAGGGGGCTCTGGCTACACCTTC.